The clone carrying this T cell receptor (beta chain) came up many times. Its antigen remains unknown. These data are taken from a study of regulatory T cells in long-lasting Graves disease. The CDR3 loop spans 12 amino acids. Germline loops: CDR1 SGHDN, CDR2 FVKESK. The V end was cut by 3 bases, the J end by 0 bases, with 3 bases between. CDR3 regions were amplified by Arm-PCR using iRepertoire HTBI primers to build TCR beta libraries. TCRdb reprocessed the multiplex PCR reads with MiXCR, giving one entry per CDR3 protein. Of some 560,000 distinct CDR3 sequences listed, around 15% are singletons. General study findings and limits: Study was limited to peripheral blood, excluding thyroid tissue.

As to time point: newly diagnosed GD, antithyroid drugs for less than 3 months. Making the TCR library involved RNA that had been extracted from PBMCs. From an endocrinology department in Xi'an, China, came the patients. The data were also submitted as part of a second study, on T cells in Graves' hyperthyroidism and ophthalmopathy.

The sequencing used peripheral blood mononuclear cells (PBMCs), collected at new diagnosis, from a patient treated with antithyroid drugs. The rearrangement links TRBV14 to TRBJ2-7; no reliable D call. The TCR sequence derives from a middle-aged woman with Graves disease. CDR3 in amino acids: CASSHLSYEQYF. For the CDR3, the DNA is TGTGCCAGCAGCCACCTCTCCTACGAGCAGTACTTC.